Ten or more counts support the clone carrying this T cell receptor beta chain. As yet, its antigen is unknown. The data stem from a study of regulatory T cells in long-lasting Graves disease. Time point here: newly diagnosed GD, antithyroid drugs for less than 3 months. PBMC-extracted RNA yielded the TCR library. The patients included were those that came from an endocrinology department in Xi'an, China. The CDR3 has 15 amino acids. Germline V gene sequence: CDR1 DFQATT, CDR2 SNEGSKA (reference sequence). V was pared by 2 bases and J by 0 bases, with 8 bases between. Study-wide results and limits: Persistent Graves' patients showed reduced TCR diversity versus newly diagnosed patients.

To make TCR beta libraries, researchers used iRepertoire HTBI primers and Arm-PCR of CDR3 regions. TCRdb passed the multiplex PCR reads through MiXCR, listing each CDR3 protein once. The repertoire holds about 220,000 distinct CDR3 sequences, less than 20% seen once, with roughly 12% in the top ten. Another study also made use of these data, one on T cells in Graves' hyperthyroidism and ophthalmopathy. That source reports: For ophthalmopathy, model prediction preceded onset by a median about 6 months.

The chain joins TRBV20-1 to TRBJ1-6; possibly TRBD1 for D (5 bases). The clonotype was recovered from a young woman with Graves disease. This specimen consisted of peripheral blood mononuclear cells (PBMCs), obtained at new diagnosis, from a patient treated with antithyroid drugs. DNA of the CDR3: TGCAGTGCTAGATCAGGGAGCTCCTATAATTCACCCCTCCACTTT. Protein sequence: CSARSGSSYNSPLHF.